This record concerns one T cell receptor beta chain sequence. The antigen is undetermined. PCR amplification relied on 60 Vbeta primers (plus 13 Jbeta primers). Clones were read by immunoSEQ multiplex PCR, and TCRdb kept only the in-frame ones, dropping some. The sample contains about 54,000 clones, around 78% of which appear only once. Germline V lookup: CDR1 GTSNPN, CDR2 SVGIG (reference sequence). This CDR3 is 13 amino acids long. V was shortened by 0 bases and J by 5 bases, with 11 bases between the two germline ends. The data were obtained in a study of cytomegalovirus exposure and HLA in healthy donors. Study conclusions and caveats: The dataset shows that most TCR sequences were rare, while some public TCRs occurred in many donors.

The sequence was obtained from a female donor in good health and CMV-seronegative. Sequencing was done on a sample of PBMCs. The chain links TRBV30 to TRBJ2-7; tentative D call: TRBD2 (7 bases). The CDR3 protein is CAWSVGGGNEQYF. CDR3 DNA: TGTGCCTGGAGTGTAGGGGGGGGAAACGAGCAGTACTTC.